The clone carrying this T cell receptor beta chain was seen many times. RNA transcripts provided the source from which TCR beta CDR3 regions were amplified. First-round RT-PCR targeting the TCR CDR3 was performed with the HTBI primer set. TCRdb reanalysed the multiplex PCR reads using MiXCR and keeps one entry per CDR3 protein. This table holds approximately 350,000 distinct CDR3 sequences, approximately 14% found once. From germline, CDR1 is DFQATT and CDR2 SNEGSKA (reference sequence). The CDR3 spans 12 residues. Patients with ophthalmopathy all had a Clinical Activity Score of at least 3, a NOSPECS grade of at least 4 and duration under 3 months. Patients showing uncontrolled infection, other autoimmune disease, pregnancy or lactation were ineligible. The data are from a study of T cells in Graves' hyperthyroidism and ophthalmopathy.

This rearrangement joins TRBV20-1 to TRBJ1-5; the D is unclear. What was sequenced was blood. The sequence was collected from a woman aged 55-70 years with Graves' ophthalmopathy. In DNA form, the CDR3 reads TGCAGCGTAGGAGGGCGGAATCAGCCCCAGCATTTT. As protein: CSVGGRNQPQHF.